This entry describes one T cell receptor beta chain. Its matching antigen is unknown. TCRdb keeps only in-frame clones here, not all; method: immunoSEQ multiplex PCR. The repertoire holds about 4,300 clones, under 80% seen once, with approximately 9.7% in the top ten. The data are from a study of immune evolution from preneoplasia to lung adenocarcinoma. Background on the study: HLA loss of heterozygosity: around 6.5% AIS, more than 14% MIA, around 35% ADC, none AAH. Study findings and constraints: Top clone frequencies peaked in normal lung, apparently declining through invasive adenocarcinoma.

V lost 8 bases to trimming and J lost 0 bases, with 14 bases between them. Per the germline V gene, CDR1 is MDHEN and CDR2 is SYDVKM. The CDR3 contains 14 residues. The sequencing sample was made of FFPE minimally invasive lung adenocarcinoma tissue. This chain joins TRBV28 and TRBJ2-7; D call uncertain. The sequence derives from a person aged 55-80 years with lung adenocarcinoma. The CDR3 DNA reads as TGTGCCAGCCGTTCCGGCGGAAACTCCTACGAGCAGTACTTC. The encoded protein is CASRSGGNSYEQYF.